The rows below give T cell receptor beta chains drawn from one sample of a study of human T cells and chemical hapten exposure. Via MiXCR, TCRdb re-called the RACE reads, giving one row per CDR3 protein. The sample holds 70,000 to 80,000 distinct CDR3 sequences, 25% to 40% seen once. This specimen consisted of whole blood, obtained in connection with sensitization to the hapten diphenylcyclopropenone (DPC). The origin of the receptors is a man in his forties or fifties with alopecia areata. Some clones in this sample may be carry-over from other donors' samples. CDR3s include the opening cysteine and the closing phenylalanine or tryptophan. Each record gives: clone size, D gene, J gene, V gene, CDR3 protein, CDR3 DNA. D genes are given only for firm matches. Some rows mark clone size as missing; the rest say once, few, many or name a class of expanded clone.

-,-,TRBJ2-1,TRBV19,CASRPRTLASNEQFF,TGTGCCAGTAGACCAAGGACATTGGCGTCCAATGAGCAGTTCTTC
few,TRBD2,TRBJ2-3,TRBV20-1,CSARPLAGDRDTQYF,TGCAGTGCTAGACCTCTAGCGGGAGATCGAGATACGCAGTATTTT
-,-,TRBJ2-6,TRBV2,CASRAGAGANVLTF,TGTGCCAGCAGAGCAGGGGCTGGGGCCAACGTCCTGACTTTC
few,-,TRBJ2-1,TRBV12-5,CASGSVGGSSYNEQFF,TGTGCTAGTGGTTCCGTCGGGGGCAGCTCCTACAATGAGCAGTTCTTC
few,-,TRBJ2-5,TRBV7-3,CASSLTVEETQYF,TGTGCCAGCAGCTTAACTGTTGAGGAGACCCAGTACTTC
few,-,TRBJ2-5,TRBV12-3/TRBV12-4,CASNLQGSAVQETQYF,TGTGCCAGCAACCTCCAAGGAAGTGCGGTTCAAGAGACCCAGTACTTC
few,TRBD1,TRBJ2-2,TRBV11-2,CASSSRGGRTGNPGELFF,TGTGCCAGCAGCTCGAGAGGGGGCAGGACAGGGAATCCCGGGGAGCTGTTTTTT
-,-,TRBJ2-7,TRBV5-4,CASSPPGYYEQYF,TGTGCCAGCAGCCCTCCAGGTTATTACGAGCAGTACTTC
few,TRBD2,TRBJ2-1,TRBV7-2,CASSGGTSGRAGNEQFF,TGTGCCAGCAGCGGAGGGACTAGCGGGAGGGCTGGTAATGAGCAGTTCTTC
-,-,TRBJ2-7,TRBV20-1,CSAREKGSYEQYF,TGCAGTGCTAGAGAAAAGGGGTCCTACGAGCAGTACTTC
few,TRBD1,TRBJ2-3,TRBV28,CASSPTGVGTDTQYF,TGTGCCAGCAGCCCTACAGGGGTGGGCACAGATACGCAGTATTTT
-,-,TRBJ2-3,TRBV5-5,CASSLPFDRGNTQYF,TGTGCCAGCAGCTTGCCTTTTGACCGGGGTAATACGCAGTATTTT
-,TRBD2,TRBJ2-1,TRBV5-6,CASSGLAGNEQFF,TGTGCCAGCAGCGGACTAGCGGGCAATGAGCAGTTCTTC
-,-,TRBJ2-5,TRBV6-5,CASSYYLQETQYF,TGTGCCAGCAGTTACTACCTACAAGAGACCCAGTACTTC
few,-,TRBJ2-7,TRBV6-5,CASTGDRYEQYF,TGTGCCAGCACGGGAGATAGGTACGAGCAGTACTTC
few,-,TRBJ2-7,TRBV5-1,CASSLEAGNNYEQYF,TGCGCCAGCAGCTTGGAAGCAGGGAATAACTACGAGCAGTACTTC
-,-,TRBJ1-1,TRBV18,CASSRGANTEAFF,TGTGCCAGCTCACGGGGGGCGAACACTGAAGCTTTCTTT
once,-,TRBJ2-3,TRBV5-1,CASSLATPRREPNTDTQYF,TGCGCCAGCAGCTTGGCCACCCCCCGGAGGGAGCCCAACACAGATACGCAGTATTTT
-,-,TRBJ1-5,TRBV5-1,CASSLEGLGGDYSNQPQHF,TGCGCCAGCAGCCTTGAGGGGTTAGGAGGGGATTATAGCAATCAGCCCCAGCATTTT
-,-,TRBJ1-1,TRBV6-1,CASFPVMNTEAFF,TGTGCCAGCTTTCCGGTGATGAACACTGAAGCTTTCTTT
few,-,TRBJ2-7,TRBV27,CASSWADSPYEQYF,TGTGCCAGCAGTTGGGCCGACAGCCCCTACGAGCAGTACTTC
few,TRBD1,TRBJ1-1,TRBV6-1,CASKIGQGVSEAFF,TGTGCCAGCAAAATTGGACAGGGAGTATCTGAAGCTTTCTTT
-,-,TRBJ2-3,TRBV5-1,CASSMGPSTDTQYF,TGCGCCAGCAGCATGGGACCTAGCACAGATACGCAGTATTTT
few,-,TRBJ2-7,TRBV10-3,CAISARGYEQYF,TGTGCCATCAGTGCACGGGGCTACGAGCAGTACTTC
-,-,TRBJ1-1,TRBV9,CASRSEGPNTEAFF,TGTGCCAGCAGGAGCGAGGGCCCGAACACTGAAGCTTTCTTT
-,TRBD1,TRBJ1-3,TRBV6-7,CASSSDRRHSGNTIYF,TGTGCCAGCAGTTCGGACAGGCGACATTCTGGAAACACCATATATTTT
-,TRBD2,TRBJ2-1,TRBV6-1,CASRFYLAGENEQFF,TGTGCCAGCAGGTTCTATCTAGCGGGAGAAAATGAGCAGTTCTTC
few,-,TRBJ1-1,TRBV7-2,CASSQSRGQANTEAFF,TGTGCCAGCAGTCAAAGTCGGGGGCAGGCCAACACTGAAGCTTTCTTT
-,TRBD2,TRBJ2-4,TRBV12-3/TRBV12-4,CASSSERGGLGNIQYF,TGTGCCAGCAGTTCCGAGCGGGGGGGGCTAGGAAACATTCAGTACTTC
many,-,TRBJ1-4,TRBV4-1,CASSQDMGRRVGLFF,TGCGCCAGCAGCCAAGATATGGGCCGCCGGGTCGGACTGTTTTTT
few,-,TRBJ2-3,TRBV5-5,CASSKQGGYTDTQYF,TGTGCCAGCAGCAAGCAGGGGGGCTACACAGATACGCAGTATTTT
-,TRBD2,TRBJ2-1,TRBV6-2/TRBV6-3,CASVLAGGSHEQFF,TGTGCCAGCGTGCTAGCGGGAGGTAGCCATGAGCAGTTCTTC
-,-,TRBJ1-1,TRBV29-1,CSVVENTEAFF,TGCAGCGTTGTCGAGAACACTGAAGCTTTCTTT
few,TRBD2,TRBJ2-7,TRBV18,CASSLPGLAGRQYF,TGTGCCAGCTCACTACCGGGACTAGCGGGAAGGCAGTACTTC
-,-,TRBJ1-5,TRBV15,CATSRDGSLGQPQHF,TGTGCCACCAGCAGAGATGGGTCTCTCGGGCAGCCCCAGCATTTT
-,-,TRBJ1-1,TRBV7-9,CASSGGNTEAFF,TGTGCCAGCTCTGGAGGAAACACTGAAGCTTTCTTT
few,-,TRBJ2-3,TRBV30,CAWIQPGSDTQYF,TGTGCCTGGATCCAACCGGGGTCAGATACGCAGTATTTT
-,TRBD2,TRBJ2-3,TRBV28,CASSLGLAGATDTQYF,TGTGCCAGCAGTTTGGGACTAGCGGGGGCGACAGATACGCAGTATTTT
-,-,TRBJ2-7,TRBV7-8,CASSLESGQLLEQYF,TGTGCCAGCAGCTTAGAGTCTGGACAGCTCTTGGAGCAGTACTTC
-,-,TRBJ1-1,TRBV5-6,CASSLWTPSEAFF,TGTGCCAGCAGCTTGTGGACGCCAAGTGAAGCTTTCTTT
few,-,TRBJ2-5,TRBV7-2,CASSSLAYQETQYF,TGTGCCAGCAGCTCCCTAGCGTACCAAGAGACCCAGTACTTC
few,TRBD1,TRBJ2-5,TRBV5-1,CASSSGQGRETQYF,TGCGCCAGCAGCTCCGGACAGGGGCGAGAGACCCAGTACTTC
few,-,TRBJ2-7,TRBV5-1,CASSPAIYYEQYF,TGCGCCAGCAGCCCGGCAATTTACTACGAGCAGTACTTC
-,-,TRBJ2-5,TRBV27,CASSLSGATQYF,TGTGCCAGCAGTTTATCCGGTGCGACCCAGTACTTC
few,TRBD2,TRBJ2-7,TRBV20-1,CSARDAAGVREQYF,TGCAGTGCTAGAGATGCGGCGGGAGTGCGAGAGCAGTACTTC